The 27 T cell receptor beta chains below were found in one sample sequenced in a study of blood T cell repertoires in COVID-19. TCRdb keeps only in-frame clones here, not all; method: immunoSEQ multiplex PCR. The sample yields fewer than 300,000 clones, approximately 90% seen once. The sequencing input was PBMCs or T cells enriched from blood (not recorded which). These TCRs come from a woman between 40 and 50 years old with acute COVID-19.

This rearrangement joins TRBV27 to TRBJ2-2, with 8 bases matching TRBD1. Germline V lookup: CDR1 MNHEY, CDR2 SMNVEV (reference sequence). This CDR3 comprises 15 residues. With 8 bases clipped from V and 5 bases from J, the junction kept 10 bases outside the gene matches. The CDR3 here is CASGYQGAGTGELFF. The CDR3, as DNA: TGTGCCAGCGGATATCAGGGGGCTGGGACCGGGGAGCTGTTTTTT.

The chain recombines TRBV5-1 with TRBJ2-2, with TRBD2 matching 10 bases. This CDR3 has 14 residues. Germline V gives CDR1 SGHRS, CDR2 YFSETQ. After removal of 7 bases from V and 3 bases from J, the junction contained 3 bases not matched to a gene. The CDR3 is CASGGTSDTGELFF. For the CDR3, the DNA is TGCGCCAGCGGAGGGACTAGCGACACCGGGGAGCTGTTTTTT.

V gene TRBV5-4 combines with J gene TRBJ1-1; D ambiguous. Germline V gene lookup returns CDR1 SGHNT and CDR2 YYREEE (reference sequence). With 0 bases removed from V and 1 base from J, the gap between germline ends came to 7 bases. The CDR3 extends over 14 amino acids. CDR3: CASSLDGKNTEAFF. The CDR3 DNA sequence: TGTGCCAGCAGCTTGGACGGGAAGAACACTGAAGCTTTCTTT.

The V and J genes are TRBV9 and TRBJ2-1; D is possibly TRBD2 (6 bases). The CDR3 consists of 15 residues. V shed 2 bases and J shed 2 bases, with 11 bases lying between them. Per the germline V gene, CDR1 is SGDLS and CDR2 is YYNGEE. The CDR3 nucleotides read TGTGCCAGCAGCGTCACCGGGACTCCCTACAATGAGCAGTTCTTC. Translated, it gives CASSVTGTPYNEQFF.

The CDR3 is CASGDRSSYNEQFF. The CDR3 nucleotides read TGTGCTAGTGGGGACAGGAGCTCCTACAATGAGCAGTTCTTC. V gene TRBV12-5 combines with J gene TRBJ2-1; 7 bases match TRBD1. The V segment lost 6 bases and the J segment 0 bases; nucleotides outside the gene matches: 2. CDR1 and CDR2 (germline): LGHNT, FRNRAP. This CDR3 is built from 14 residues.

The chain joins TRBV6-1 to TRBJ2-1, with 13 bases lining up with TRBD2. This CDR3 is built from 18 residues. Germline trimming cut 2 bases from V and 0 bases from J; bases unmatched to any gene: 4. The germline V gene has CDR1 MNHNS and CDR2 SASEGT. CDR3: CASSESRTSGSSYNEQFF. The DNA of the CDR3 is TGTGCCAGCAGTGAAAGTAGGACTAGCGGGAGCTCCTACAATGAGCAGTTCTTC.

A single count supports this clone. The chain joins TRBV29-1 to TRBJ2-2; 7 bases align to TRBD1. The CDR3 is 14 amino acids. Germline trimming cut 6 bases from V and 7 bases from J; bases unmatched to any gene: 11. The germline V gene encodes CDR1 SQVTM and CDR2 ANQGSEA. The CDR3 is CSVARDRAVGELFF. Written as DNA, the CDR3 is TGCAGCGTCGCCCGAGACAGGGCGGTCGGGGAGCTGTTTTTT.

This clone was observed at least ten times. The chain has TRBV11-2 and TRBJ1-1, with D possibly matching TRBD1 (6 bases). Germline V gene sequence: CDR1 SGHAT, CDR2 FQNNGV. This CDR3 region has 13 residues. Trimming took off 2 bases at V and 3 bases at J, with 7 bases between the two ends. CDR3 sequence reads: CASSLTGYTEAFF. As DNA, the CDR3 is TGTGCCAGCAGCTTAACAGGGTACACTGAAGCTTTCTTT.

V and J are TRBV19 and TRBJ2-1; 9 bases are a match to TRBD2. V shed 1 base, J shed 9 bases, and the junction held 7 bases outside the gene matches. The CDR3 contains 15 residues. Germline V gene lookup returns CDR1 LNHDA and CDR2 SQIVND (reference sequence). CDR3 nucleotide sequence: TGTGCCAGTAGTATAGGATGGGGACTAGCCGTTGAGCAGTTCTTC. It is translated as CASSIGWGLAVEQFF.

The rearrangement uses TRBV18 and TRBJ1-2, with D uncertain. CDR3 length: 14 amino acids. CDR1 and CDR2 (germline): KGHSH, LQKENI. Trimming removed 0 bases from V and 4 bases from J, with 9 bases in between. CDR3 residues: CASSPPSGPYGYTF. The DNA of the CDR3 is TGTGCCAGCTCACCACCGAGTGGGCCCTATGGCTACACCTTC.

The gene calls are TRBV9 and TRBJ1-1, with D perhaps matching TRBD1 (6 bases). In germline, CDR1 is SGDLS, CDR2 YYNGEE. The length of the CDR3 is 13 residues. Trimming removed 4 bases at V and 2 bases at J, with 9 bases between. The chain's CDR3 is CASSRTVNTEAFF. In nucleotides, the CDR3 is TGTGCCAGCAGCCGGACAGTAAACACTGAAGCTTTCTTT.

The chain couples TRBV6-5 to TRBJ2-5; 8 bases match TRBD2. This CDR3 is built from 15 residues. Germline V gene sequence: CDR1 MNHEY, CDR2 SVGAGI. V lost 0 bases and J lost 1; bases outside the gene matches: 1. CDR3 protein: CASSYSSGGQETQYF. In nucleotides, the CDR3 is TGTGCCAGCAGTTACTCGAGCGGGGGCCAAGAGACCCAGTACTTC.

The chain uses TRBV10-3 and TRBJ2-7; 10 nucleotides align to TRBD1. The CDR3 is 14 residues long. The germline V gene encodes CDR1 ENHRY and CDR2 SYGVKD. The ends lost 8 bases at V and 1 base at J; junction bases unmatched: 5. CDR3 bases: TGTGCCATCCGACCGGGACAGGGGTCCTACGAGCAGTACTTC. Amino acids: CAIRPGQGSYEQYF.

In this sample, this clone turned up a few times. DNA of the CDR3: TGTGCCAGCAGCTTGGGTGGGAGGCGAGCTTTCTTT. Its translation: CASSLGGRRAFF. The V gene is TRBV11-3, the J gene TRBJ1-1; D not certain. The CDR3 has 12 residues. Germline V gene sequence: CDR1 SGHNT, CDR2 YENEEA. Trimming removed 3 bases at V and 10 bases at J, with 12 bases between. Using reference TRBV11-3 and TRBJ1-1 for the parts outside the CDR3, the full variable domain is EAGVVQSPRYKIIEKKQPVAFWCNPISGHNTLYWYLQNLGQGPELLIRYENEEAVDDSQLPKDRFSAERLKGVDSTLKIQPAELGDSAVYLCASSLGGRRAFFGQGTRLTVV.

The chain combines TRBV4-3 with TRBJ1-2, with D perhaps TRBD1 (5 bases). Trimming shortened V by 1 base and J by 8 bases, and 11 bases separated the two germline ends. Looked up from germline, CDR1 is LGHNA and CDR2 is YSLEER. There are 13 residues in the CDR3. CDR3 sequence: CASSQVAGKGYTF. The CDR3 region has the DNA TGCGCCAGCAGCCAAGTCGCAGGGAAAGGCTACACCTTC.

The chain is built from TRBV3-1 (or the pseudogene TRBV3-2) and TRBJ2-1, with 12 bases lining up with TRBD2. J lost 6 bases, V lost 4 bases, and 4 bases had no gene match. Germline assignment: CDR1 LGHDT and CDR2 YNNKEL (reference sequence). CDR3 length: 15 residues. In nucleotides, the CDR3 is TGTGCCAGCAGCCTGACTAGCGGGAGCCTCAATGAGCAGTTCTTC. Protein product: CASSLTSGSLNEQFF.

This clone was seen once. The chain uses TRBV20-1 and TRBJ2-5; D remains ambiguous. The V end was cut by 3 bases, the J end by 1 base, with 9 bases between. CDR1 and CDR2 from the germline V gene are DFQATT and SNEGSKA (reference sequence). CDR3 length equals 13 residues. The chain's CDR3 is CSASRGGQETQYF. CDR3 DNA: TGCAGTGCTAGTCGCGGCGGCCAAGAGACCCAGTACTTC.

This chain connects TRBV28 to TRBJ1-2; TRBD1 aligns across 11 bases. The CDR3 has 17 residues. The V gene's germline CDR1 is MDHEN and CDR2 SYDVKM. V was clipped by 1 base and J by 6 bases; unmatched bases: 10. CDR3 region: CASSLSLGTGGGHGYTF. DNA of the CDR3: TGTGCCAGCAGTTTATCCCTCGGGACAGGGGGTGGGCATGGCTACACCTTC.

V is TRBV24-1 and J is TRBJ2-1; 11 bases are a match to TRBD1. CDR1 and CDR2 (germline): KGHDR, SFDVKD. This CDR3 is 16 amino acids long. After removal of 1 base from V and 7 bases from J, the junction contained 5 bases not matched to a gene. The DNA of the CDR3 is TGTGCCACCAGTGATTTAGAGGACAGGGGGCCGAATGAGCAGTTCTTC. Translated, it gives CATSDLEDRGPNEQFF.

The chain links TRBV15 to TRBJ1-5; TRBD1 might be the D (6 bases). The germline CDR1 and CDR2 sequences are LNHNV and YYDKDF (reference sequence). The CDR3 sequence is 14 residues long. Trimming left V 8 bases short and J 3 bases short, with 14 bases between. The CDR3 region is CATAQGRNNQPQHF. DNA for the CDR3: TGTGCCACCGCACAGGGCAGAAACAATCAGCCCCAGCATTTT. The full variable domain, in which reference TRBV15 and TRBJ1-5 provide the parts outside the CDR3, is DAMVIQNPRYQVTQFGKPVTLSCSQTLNHNVMYWYQQKSSQAPKLLFHYYDKDFNNEADTPDNFQSRRPNTSFCFLDIRSPGLGDTAMYLCATAQGRNNQPQHFGDGTRLSIL.

In its sample, this clone was seen many times. V gene TRBV14 combines with J gene TRBJ1-1; D is undetermined. Per germline, CDR1 SGHDN and CDR2 FVKESK. The CDR3 is made up of 13 amino acids. Trimming stripped 5 bases from V and 0 bases from J, with 7 bases between. The CDR3 protein is CASSLDLNTEAFF. The CDR3 region has the DNA TGTGCCAGCAGCTTGGACTTGAACACTGAAGCTTTCTTT.

This chain's CDR3 is CASSLRTGATYTYGYTF. As DNA, the CDR3 is TGTGCCAGCTCACTCCGGACAGGGGCCACCTATACCTATGGCTACACCTTC. The gene calls are TRBV18 and TRBJ1-2; the match to TRBD1 covers 9 bases. Trimming removed 4 bases from V and 4 bases from J; junction bases left unmatched: 13. CDR1 is KGHSH and CDR2 is LQKENI in the germline V gene. This CDR3 has 17 amino acids.

CDR3 sequence reads: CSVGAGWGMNTEAFF. The CDR3 DNA is TGCAGCGTTGGGGCAGGGTGGGGAATGAACACTGAAGCTTTCTTT. V is TRBV29-1 and J is TRBJ1-1; the D gene is possibly TRBD1 (5 bases). The V end lost 4 bases, the J end lost 0 bases, and 15 bases lay between the germline ends. CDR3 length equals 15 residues. Looked up from germline, CDR1 is SQVTM and CDR2 is ANQGSEA.

This clone was counted once. This chain uses TRBV19 with TRBJ2-2; 9 bases line up with TRBD1. The CDR3 extends over 14 amino acids. Germline values: CDR1 LNHDA, CDR2 SQIVND (reference sequence). Trimming removed 11 bases from V and 4 bases from J; junction bases left unmatched: 8. This chain's CDR3 is CASRDRAATGELFF. For the CDR3, the DNA is TGTGCCTCTCGGGACAGGGCGGCCACCGGGGAGCTGTTTTTT. The full variable domain, in which reference TRBV19 and TRBJ2-2 provide the parts outside the CDR3, is DGGITQSPKYLFRKEGQNVTLSCEQNLNHDAMYWYRQDPGQGLRLIYYSQIVNDFQKGDIAEGYSVSREKKESFPLTVTSAQKNPTAFYLCASRDRAATGELFFGEGSRLTVL.

The chain couples TRBV18 to TRBJ2-1, with D possibly matching TRBD1 (6 bases). The germline CDR1 and CDR2 sequences are KGHSH and LQKENI. The CDR3 extends over 15 amino acids. Deletions cut 2 bases from V and 5 bases from J, with 13 bases between. The CDR3 here is CASSPSWAGDNEQFF. The CDR3 bases are TGTGCCAGCTCACCATCGTGGGCAGGGGACAATGAGCAGTTCTTC.

The chain joins TRBV7-9 to TRBJ1-6; tentative D call: TRBD1 (6 bases). V gave up 5 bases and J gave up 8 bases, with 13 bases separating them. CDR3 size: 14 residues. Looked up from germline, CDR1 is SEHNR and CDR2 is FQNEAQ (reference sequence). The chain's CDR3 is CASSAGTSDSPLHF. The DNA of the CDR3 is TGTGCCAGCAGCGCCGGGACATCGGATTCACCCCTCCACTTT.

This chain uses TRBV11-3 with TRBJ1-1, with TRBD1 matching over 8 bases. Trimming at V came to 7 bases and at J to 4 bases, leaving 8 bases not matched to a gene. The germline gives CDR1 SGHNT, CDR2 YENEEA. There are 14 residues in the CDR3. The CDR3 loop is CASTTDRVTTEAFF. In nucleotides, the CDR3 is TGTGCCAGCACCACGGACAGGGTGACCACTGAAGCTTTCTTT.